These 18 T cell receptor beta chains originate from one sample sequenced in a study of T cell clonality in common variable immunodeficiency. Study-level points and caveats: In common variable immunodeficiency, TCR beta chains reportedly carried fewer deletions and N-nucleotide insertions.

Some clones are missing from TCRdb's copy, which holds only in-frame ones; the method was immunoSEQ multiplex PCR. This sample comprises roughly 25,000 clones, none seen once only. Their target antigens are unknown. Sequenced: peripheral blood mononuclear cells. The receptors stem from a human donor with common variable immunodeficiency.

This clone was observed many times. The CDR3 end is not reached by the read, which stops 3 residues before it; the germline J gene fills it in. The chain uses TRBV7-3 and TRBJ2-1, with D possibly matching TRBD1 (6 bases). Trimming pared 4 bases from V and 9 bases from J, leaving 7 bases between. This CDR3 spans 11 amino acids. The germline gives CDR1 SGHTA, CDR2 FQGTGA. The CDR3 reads CASSSGVEQFF. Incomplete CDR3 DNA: TGTGCCAGCAGCTCAGGGGTTGAG.

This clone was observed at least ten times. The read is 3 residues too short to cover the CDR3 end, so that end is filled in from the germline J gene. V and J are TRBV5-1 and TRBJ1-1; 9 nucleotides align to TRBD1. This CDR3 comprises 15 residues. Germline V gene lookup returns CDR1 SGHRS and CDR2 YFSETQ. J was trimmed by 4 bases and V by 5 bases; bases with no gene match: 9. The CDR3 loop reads CASSIGPGQGTEAFF. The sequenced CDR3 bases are TGCGCCAGCAGTATTGGTCCGGGACAGGGCACTGAA.

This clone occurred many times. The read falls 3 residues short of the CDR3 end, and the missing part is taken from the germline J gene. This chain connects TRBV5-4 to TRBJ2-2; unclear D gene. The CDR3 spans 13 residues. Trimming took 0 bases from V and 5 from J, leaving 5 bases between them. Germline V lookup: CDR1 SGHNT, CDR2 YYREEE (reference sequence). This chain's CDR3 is CASSLVLTGELFF. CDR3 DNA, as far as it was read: TGTGCCAGCAGCTTGGTATTAACCGGGGAG. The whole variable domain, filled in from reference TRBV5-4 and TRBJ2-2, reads ETGVTQSPTHLIKTRGQQVTLRCSSQSGHNTVSWYQQALGQGPQFIFQYYREEENGRGNFPPRFSGLQFPNYSSELNVNALELDDSALYLCASSLVLTGELFFGEGSRLTVL.

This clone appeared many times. CDR3 sequence reads: CASSFGGLQETQYF. The part of the CDR3 DNA that was read is TGTGCCAGCAGTTTCGGGGGGCTCCAAGAGACC. The J gene is TRBJ2-5, the V gene TRBV6-2 or TRBV6-3; maybe TRBD2 (7 bases). Read data end 3 residues before the CDR3 end; the end is taken from the germline J gene. V lost 4 bases, J lost 1 base, and 10 bases lay in between. This CDR3 has 14 amino acids. Germline lookup yields CDR1 MNHEY and CDR2 SVGEGT.

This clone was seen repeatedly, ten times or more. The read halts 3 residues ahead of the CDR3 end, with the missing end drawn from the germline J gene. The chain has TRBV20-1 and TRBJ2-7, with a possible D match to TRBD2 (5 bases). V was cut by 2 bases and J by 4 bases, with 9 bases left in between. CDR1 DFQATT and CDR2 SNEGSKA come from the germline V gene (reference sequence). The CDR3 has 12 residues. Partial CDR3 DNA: TGCAGTGCTAGACGCCTAGCTTACGAG. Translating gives CSARRLAYE. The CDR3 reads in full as CSARRLAYEQYF.

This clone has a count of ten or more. CDR3 bases read: TGTGCCAGCAGGGACAGGATACACCAAGAGACC. It codes for CASRDRIHQET. The entire CDR3 is CASRDRIHQETQYF. The chain couples TRBV2 to TRBJ2-5, with TRBD1 identical over 7 bases. The read ends 3 residues shy of where the CDR3 ends; the end is completed using the germline J gene. From germline, CDR1 is SNHLY and CDR2 FYNNEI. The trim removed 6 bases at V and 0 bases at J, leaving 4 bases unmatched. The CDR3 extends over 14 amino acids.

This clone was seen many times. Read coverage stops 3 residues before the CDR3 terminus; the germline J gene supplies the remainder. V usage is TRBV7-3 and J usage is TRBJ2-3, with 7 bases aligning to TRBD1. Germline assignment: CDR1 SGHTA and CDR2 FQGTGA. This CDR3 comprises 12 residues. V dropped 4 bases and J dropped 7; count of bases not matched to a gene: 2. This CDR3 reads CASSSGGNTQYF. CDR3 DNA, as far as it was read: TGTGCCAGCAGCTCAGGGGGTAATACG.

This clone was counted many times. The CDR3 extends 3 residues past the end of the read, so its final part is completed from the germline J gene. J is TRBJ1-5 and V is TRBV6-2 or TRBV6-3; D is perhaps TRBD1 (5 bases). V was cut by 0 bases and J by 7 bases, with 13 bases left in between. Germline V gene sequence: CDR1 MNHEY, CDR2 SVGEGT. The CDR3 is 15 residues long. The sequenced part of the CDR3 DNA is TGTGCCAGCAGTTACTCTAACCTTCAGGGCCAGCCC. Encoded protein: CASSYSNLQGQP. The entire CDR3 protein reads CASSYSNLQGQPQHF.

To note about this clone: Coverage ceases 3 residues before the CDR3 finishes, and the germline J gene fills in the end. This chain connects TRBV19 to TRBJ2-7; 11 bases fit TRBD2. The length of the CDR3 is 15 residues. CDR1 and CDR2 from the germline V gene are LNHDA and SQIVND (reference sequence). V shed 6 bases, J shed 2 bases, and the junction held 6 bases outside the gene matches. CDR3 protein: CASSQMTSGTYEQYF. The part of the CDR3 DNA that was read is TGTGCCAGTAGCCAGATGACTAGCGGGACCTACGAG.

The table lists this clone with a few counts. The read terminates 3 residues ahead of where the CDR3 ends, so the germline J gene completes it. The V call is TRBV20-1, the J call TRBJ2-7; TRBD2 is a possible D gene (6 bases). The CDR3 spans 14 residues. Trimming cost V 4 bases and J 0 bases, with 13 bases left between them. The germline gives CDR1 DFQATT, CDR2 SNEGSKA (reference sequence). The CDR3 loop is CSANPGLSSYEQYF. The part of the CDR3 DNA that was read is TGCAGTGCTAACCCGGGACTTAGCTCCTACGAG.

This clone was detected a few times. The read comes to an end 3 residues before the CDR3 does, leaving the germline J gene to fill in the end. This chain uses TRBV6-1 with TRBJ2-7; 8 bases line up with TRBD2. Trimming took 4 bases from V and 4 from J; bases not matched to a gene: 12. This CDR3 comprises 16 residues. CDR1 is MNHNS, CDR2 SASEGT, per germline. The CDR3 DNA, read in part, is TGTGCCAGCAGTGCGGGGTTAGCGGGACCGTTTTACGAG. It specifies CASSAGLAGPFYE. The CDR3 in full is CASSAGLAGPFYEQYF.

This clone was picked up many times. The DNA read from the CDR3 is TGTGCCAGCAGCTTTAGGCGGGGGTCGAATGAG. Translating it yields CASSFRRGSNE. The whole CDR3 sequence reads CASSFRRGSNEQFF. The chain links TRBV7-2 to TRBJ2-1, with 7 bases fitting TRBD2. Read coverage stops 3 residues before the CDR3 terminus; the germline J gene supplies the remainder. The CDR3 has 14 residues. The ends lost 3 bases at V and 7 bases at J; junction bases unmatched: 6. The germline CDR1 and CDR2 sequences are SGHTA and FQGNSA.

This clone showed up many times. The part of the CDR3 DNA that was read is TGTGCCAGTAACCCGGGACTAGCGGGAGACGATACG. It yields the protein CASNPGLAGDDT. The full CDR3 reads CASNPGLAGDDTQYF. J is TRBJ2-3 and V is TRBV19, with 14 bases fitting TRBD2. The missing CDR3 end, 3 residues past where the read stops, is filled in from the germline J gene. J was trimmed by 6 bases and V by 7 bases; bases with no gene match: 6. The germline gives CDR1 LNHDA, CDR2 SQIVND (reference sequence). This CDR3 is built from 15 residues.

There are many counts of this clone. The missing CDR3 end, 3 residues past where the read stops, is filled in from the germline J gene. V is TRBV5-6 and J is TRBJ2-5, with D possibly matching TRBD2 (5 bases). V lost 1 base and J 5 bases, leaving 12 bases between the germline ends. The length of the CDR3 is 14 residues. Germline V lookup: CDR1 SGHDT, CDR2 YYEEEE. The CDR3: CASSLTSSRETQYF. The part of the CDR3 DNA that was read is TGTGCCAGCAGCTTGACGTCTAGCCGGGAGACC.

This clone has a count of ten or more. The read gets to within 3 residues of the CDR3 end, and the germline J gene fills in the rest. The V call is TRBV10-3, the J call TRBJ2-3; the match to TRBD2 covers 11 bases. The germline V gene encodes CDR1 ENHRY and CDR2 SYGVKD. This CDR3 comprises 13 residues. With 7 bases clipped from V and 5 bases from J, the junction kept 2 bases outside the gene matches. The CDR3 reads CAINGLAGDTQYF. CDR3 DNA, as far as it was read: TGTGCCATCAACGGACTAGCGGGAGATACG.

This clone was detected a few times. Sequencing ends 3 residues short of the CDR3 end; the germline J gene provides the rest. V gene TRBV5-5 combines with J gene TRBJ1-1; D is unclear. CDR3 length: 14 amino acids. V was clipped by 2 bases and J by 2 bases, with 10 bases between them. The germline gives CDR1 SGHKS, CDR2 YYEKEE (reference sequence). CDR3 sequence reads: CASSFLFSNTEAFF. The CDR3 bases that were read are TGTGCCAGCAGCTTCCTATTCTCTAACACTGAA.

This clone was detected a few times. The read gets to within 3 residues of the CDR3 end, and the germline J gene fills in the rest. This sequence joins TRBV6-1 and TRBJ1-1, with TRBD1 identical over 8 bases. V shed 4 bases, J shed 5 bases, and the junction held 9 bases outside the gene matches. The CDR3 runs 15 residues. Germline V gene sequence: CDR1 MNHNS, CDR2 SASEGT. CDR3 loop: CASSAARTGTTEAFF. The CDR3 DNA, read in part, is TGTGCCAGCAGTGCCGCCAGGACAGGGACGACTGAA.

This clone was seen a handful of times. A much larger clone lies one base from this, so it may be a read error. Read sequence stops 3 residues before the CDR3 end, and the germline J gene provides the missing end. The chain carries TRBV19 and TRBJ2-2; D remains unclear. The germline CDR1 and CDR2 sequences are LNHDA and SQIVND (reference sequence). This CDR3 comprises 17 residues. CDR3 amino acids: CAGSIDLVTLEPGELFF. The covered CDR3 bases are TGTGCCGGTAGTATAGATCTGGTGACATTAGAGCCTGGGGAG. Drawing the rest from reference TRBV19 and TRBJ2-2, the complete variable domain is DGGITQSPKYLFRKEGQNVTLSCEQNLNHDAMYWYRQDPGQGLRLIYYSQIVNDFQKGDIAEGYSVSREKKESFPLTVTSAQKNPTAFYLCAGSIDLVTLEPGELFFGEGSRLTVL.